A single T cell receptor (beta chain) is shown here with its context. This sample is drawn from a study of early T cells in non-severe SARS-CoV-2 infection. Trimming shortened V by 8 bases and J by 6 bases, and 29 bases separated the two germline ends. CDR1 and CDR2 (germline): MNHEY, SMNVEV (reference sequence). The CDR3 runs 17 residues. Unique molecular identifiers (one per individual cDNA molecule) were attached. TCRdb reprocessed the 5' RACE reads via MiXCR and lists one record per CDR3 protein. The sample yields just under 65,000 distinct CDR3 sequences, roughly 9% seen once. The specimen was whole blood, collected at baseline. The TCR originated in an adult who was a healthcare worker with PCR-confirmed SARS-CoV-2 infection or an uninfected control (not recorded which). J is TRBJ2-7 and V is TRBV27; weak D call: TRBD2 (6 bases). The CDR3 DNA reads as TGTGCCAGCCACCCGGGTGCGGGGAGGATCTATGCCCTCGAGCAGTACTTC. Translated: CASHPGAGRIYALEQYF.